The rows below give T cell receptor beta chains drawn from one sample of a study of read filtering for tumor transcriptome and immune sequencing. MiXCR, applied by TCRdb to the reads, yields one record per CDR3 protein. The sample contains tens of thousands of distinct CDR3 sequences, roughly a fifth of which appear only once. Sample: a population of CD138-negative cells sorted from bone marrow. The receptors were gathered from a donor at least 40 years old with multiple myeloma. Each CDR3 is given with its conserved first and last residue. The order of the fields is CDR3 protein, D gene, V gene, clone size. D genes are given only for firm matches. Only part of the rows carry a size: once, few, many, or a class if the clone is expanded.

CASSLTGGLADEDTQYF TRBD2 TRBV7-3 many
CSARWRGVTDTQYF - TRBV20-1 many
CSATAAEQTDTQYF - TRBV20-1 -
CASTLTGTGIFNEQFF TRBD1 TRBV6-5 many
CASSYSGTGGYEQYF TRBD1 TRBV6-5 many
CASSPRQTGGYEQYF TRBD1 TRBV28 many
CVRGAGHLREQYF - TRBV30 many
CASSSTGGNSPLHF TRBD1 TRBV7-3 -
CASSSDRRASQPQHF - TRBV5-6 few
CASSLGSGFNIQYF - TRBV5-1 many